These 22 T cell receptor beta chains originate from one sample sequenced in a study of Tregs in tolerant kidney transplant recipients. This table comes from immunoSEQ multiplex PCR, and its TCRdb copy is limited to in-frame clones, with some not included. Of 240,000 or so clones detected, about 80% appear once; the ten largest clones hold 0.5% to 0.65%. Specimen: CD4+ T cells from blood. The receptors here all came from a human donor in good health.

J is TRBJ2-5 and V is TRBV5-1; D is uncertain. Trimming shortened V by 2 bases and J by 1 base, and 6 bases separated the two germline ends. The CDR3 runs to 13 residues. Looked up from germline, CDR1 is SGHRS and CDR2 is YFSETQ. CDR3 amino acids: CASSFLVQETQYF. CDR3 nucleotides: TGCGCCAGCAGCTTCTTAGTCCAAGAGACCCAGTACTTC.

This chain links TRBV2 with TRBJ1-6, with 10 bases identical to TRBD1. The CDR3 consists of 17 residues. Germline assignment: CDR1 SNHLY and CDR2 FYNNEI. V was pared by 7 bases and J by 7 bases, with 13 bases of the junction left unmatched. The CDR3 region has the DNA TGTGCCAGCACCAGACCAGGGACAGGGGCGCGAAATTCACCCCTCCACTTT. This translates into CASTRPGTGARNSPLHF.

This rearrangement joins TRBV19 to TRBJ2-3; TRBD2 matches at 10 bases. CDR3 length: 13 amino acids. V shed 9 bases, J shed 3 bases, and the junction held 3 bases outside the gene matches. Germline CDR1 and CDR2: LNHDA and SQIVND (reference sequence). CDR3 nucleotide sequence: TGTGCCAGCACTAGCGGGATGACAGATACGCAGTATTTT. This encodes CASTSGMTDTQYF.

The chain recombines TRBV10-1 with TRBJ2-3; no reliable D call. Germline loops: CDR1 WNHNN, CDR2 SYGVQD (reference sequence). V was pared by 0 bases and J by 15 bases, with 16 bases between. The CDR3 is made up of 13 amino acids. CDR3 DNA: TGCGCCAGCAGTGAGTCCGGTATAGAGGATAGATATTTT. Translating it yields CASSESGIEDRYF.

The chain links TRBV28 to TRBJ2-7; 8 bases match TRBD1. The CDR3 runs to 17 residues. CDR1 and CDR2 (germline): MDHEN, SYDVKM. Trimming took 7 bases from V and 2 from J; bases not matched to a gene: 16. The CDR3 DNA reads as TGTGCCAGCACAAATCACCCGGGGACAGGACTAACCTACGAGCAGTACTTC. This gives the protein CASTNHPGTGLTYEQYF.

J is TRBJ2-1 and V is TRBV7-6; D is perhaps TRBD1 (6 bases). The V and J ends lost 3 bases and 4 bases respectively, with 10 bases between them. In germline, CDR1 is SGHVS, CDR2 FNYEAQ. The CDR3 consists of 14 residues. CDR3 nucleotides: TGTGCCAGCAGCTTCGGACAGCAATACAATGAGCAGTTCTTC. Translated: CASSFGQQYNEQFF.

The rearrangement links TRBV9 to TRBJ2-5; tentative D call: TRBD2 (6 bases). The CDR3 sequence is 15 residues long. Germline loops: CDR1 SGDLS, CDR2 YYNGEE. The V gene lost 0 bases and the J gene lost 2 bases, with 11 bases spanning the gap. The CDR3, as DNA: TGTGCCAGCAGCGTAGGTCCGGGGGATCAAGAGACCCAGTACTTC. It translates to CASSVGPGDQETQYF.

V and J are TRBV5-4 and TRBJ2-1; D ambiguous. Trimming stripped 0 bases from V and 7 bases from J, with 11 bases between. The CDR3 totals 14 residues. CDR1 is SGHNT and CDR2 is YYREEE in the germline V gene (reference sequence). The CDR3 region is CASSLGAWENEQFF. CDR3 nucleotide sequence: TGTGCCAGCAGCTTGGGGGCCTGGGAAAATGAGCAGTTCTTC.

The rearrangement joins TRBV19 to TRBJ1-1; D possibly corresponds to TRBD1 (5 bases). CDR1 is LNHDA and CDR2 is SQIVND in the germline V gene (reference sequence). Trimming took off 9 bases at V and 0 bases at J, with 14 bases between the two ends. CDR3 length equals 14 residues. This CDR3 reads CASGQRGMNTEAFF. CDR3 nucleotide sequence: TGTGCCAGCGGCCAGAGGGGAATGAACACTGAAGCTTTCTTT.

The chain recombines TRBV6-5 with TRBJ1-2; possibly TRBD1 for D (6 bases). The CDR3 spans 14 residues. V lost 0 bases to trimming and J lost 6 bases, with 11 bases between them. Germline CDR1 and CDR2: MNHEY and SVGAGI. CDR3 amino acids: CASSYSGGLDGYTF. The CDR3 bases are TGTGCCAGCAGTTACTCTGGGGGGCTGGATGGCTACACCTTC.

The chain joins TRBV5-1 to TRBJ2-3; 8 positions match TRBD2. The germline gives CDR1 SGHRS, CDR2 YFSETQ. The CDR3 totals 17 residues. V lost 0 bases and J lost 0; bases outside the gene matches: 6. This chain's CDR3 is CASSLVAGGASTDTQYF. The CDR3, as DNA: TGCGCCAGCAGCTTGGTTGCGGGGGGCGCTAGCACAGATACGCAGTATTTT.

The chain employs TRBV7-9 and TRBJ2-3; D unresolved. V was trimmed by 1 base and J by 1 base, leaving 12 bases between them. Germline CDR1 is SEHNR and CDR2 is FQNEAQ (reference sequence). CDR3 length equals 16 residues. The CDR3 loop is CASSLELLGGTDTQYF. CDR3 DNA sequence: TGTGCCAGCAGCTTAGAACTCTTAGGCGGCACAGATACGCAGTATTTT.

V gene TRBV6-6 combines with J gene TRBJ2-2; a weak D match, TRBD2 (6 bases). The CDR3 is made up of 14 amino acids. Germline lookup yields CDR1 MNHNY and CDR2 SVGAGI (reference sequence). The ends were cut back, 8 bases at V and 4 bases at J, with 14 bases in the middle. The CDR3 DNA follows: TGTGCCAGCTGGATCGGGGGAGGCACCGGGGAGCTGTTTTTT. It yields the protein CASWIGGGTGELFF.

The chain couples TRBV27 to TRBJ2-6; D remains ambiguous. V lost 0 bases and J 2 bases, leaving 8 bases between the germline ends. The CDR3 consists of 16 residues. Germline loops: CDR1 MNHEY, CDR2 SMNVEV (reference sequence). DNA for the CDR3: TGTGCCAGCAGTTTATCAATAGGGACTGGGGCCAACGTCCTGACTTTC. Its protein product is CASSLSIGTGANVLTF.

As for this clone: A junction end diverges from the germline sequence, so it may reflect a read error. The V call is TRBV2, the J call TRBJ2-5; 8 nucleotides agree with TRBD2. The CDR3 extends over 12 amino acids. CDR1 is SNHLY, CDR2 FYNNEI, per germline. The CDR3 nucleotides are TGTGCCAGCAGTGAACCACTAGCGGAGGAGCACTTC. Amino acid sequence: CASSEPLAEEHF.

V and J are TRBV4-1 and TRBJ1-3; D remains ambiguous. Germline V gene sequence: CDR1 MGHRA, CDR2 YSYEKL. The V end lost 0 bases, the J end lost 8 bases, and 8 bases lay between the germline ends. This CDR3 has 13 residues. The CDR3 DNA is TGCGCCAGCAGCCAAGATCGAGGGTACACCATATATTTT. Translation gives CASSQDRGYTIYF.

About this clone itself: This same CDR3 is encoded by further DNA sequences in the sample. This chain links TRBV6-1 with TRBJ1-2, with D possibly matching TRBD1 (5 bases). The CDR3 has 16 residues. V lost 0 bases and J 4 bases, leaving 15 bases between the germline ends. Looked up from germline, CDR1 is MNHNS and CDR2 is SASEGT. The CDR3 nucleotides read TGTGCCAGCAGTGAAGCATGGAGGGGTCGTGGCTATGGCTACACCTTC. It is translated as CASSEAWRGRGYGYTF.

This clone was counted a few times. The chain carries TRBV7-6 and TRBJ1-3; D is unresolved. The V gene's germline CDR1 is SGHVS and CDR2 FNYEAQ. V lost 5 bases, J lost 2 bases, and 13 bases lay in between. This CDR3 is 15 amino acids long. The CDR3 DNA sequence: TGTGCCAGCAGCCCGGCCGGGCCGACTGGAAACACCATATATTTT. Translation gives CASSPAGPTGNTIYF.

Only one count was recorded for this clone. The chain carries TRBV19 and TRBJ1-5, with TRBD1 matching over 7 bases. In germline, CDR1 is LNHDA, CDR2 SQIVND (reference sequence). This CDR3 has 14 amino acids. V lost 4 bases, J lost 9 bases, and 9 bases stayed unmatched. The CDR3: CASSTDRARGPQHF. CDR3 bases: TGTGCCAGTAGTACCGACAGGGCTCGTGGGCCCCAGCATTTT.

This clone was observed a few times. As DNA, the CDR3 is TGTGCCAGCAGACTCCTCGGGACCGTGGGGGAAAAACTGTTTTTT. Its translation: CASRLLGTVGEKLFF. The chain recombines TRBV21-1 with TRBJ1-4. TRBV21-1 corresponds to a pseudogene. The CDR3 has 15 amino acids.

The V and J genes are TRBV9 and TRBJ1-5, with TRBD1 matching 10 bases. This CDR3 has 18 residues. V was clipped by 0 bases and J by 1 base; unmatched bases: 7. Germline CDR1 and CDR2: SGDLS and YYNGEE. CDR3 protein: CASSVAWDRGKSNQPQHF. DNA for the CDR3: TGTGCCAGCAGCGTAGCCTGGGACAGGGGTAAAAGCAATCAGCCCCAGCATTTT.

Points on this clone: The sample has other DNA sequences that encode this CDR3 too. The V call is TRBV18, the J call TRBJ2-5; possibly TRBD1 for D (5 bases). Germline CDR1 KGHSH, CDR2 LQKENI. CDR3 length: 13 amino acids. V was pared by 2 bases and J by 3 bases, with 7 bases between. In DNA form, the CDR3 reads TGTGCCAGCTCACCAGACAGAGAAGAGACCCAGTACTTC. Protein: CASSPDREETQYF.